This T cell receptor beta chain was sequenced in a study of cytotoxic CD8 clonotypes in ibrutinib-treated CLL. Genomic DNA in an amount of around 1.8 micrograms was extracted from cryopreserved PBMCs and used for the preparation of TCR beta libraries. Germline values: CDR1 SGDLS, CDR2 YYNGEE. There are 15 residues in the CDR3. Some clones are missing from TCRdb's copy, which holds only in-frame ones; the method was immunoSEQ multiplex PCR. The sample holds about 89,000 clones, 78% seen once. Study outcomes and limitations: Baseline clonality, higher than in age-matched healthy donors, tracked circulating CD8+ T-cell counts.

About this clone itself: Its matching antigen is unknown.

This sequence originates from a human donor with chronic lymphocytic leukemia. V usage is TRBV9 and J usage is TRBJ2-5, with 7 bases fitting TRBD1. The J call may be in error: the DNA end matches TRBJ2-7 better. Sequenced material: PBMCs, taken after 12 months of ibrutinib treatment. The CDR3 spells CASSAPTGPTYEQYF. CDR3 DNA sequence: TGTGCCAGCAGCGCACCGACAGGGCCTACCTACGAGCAGTACTTC.